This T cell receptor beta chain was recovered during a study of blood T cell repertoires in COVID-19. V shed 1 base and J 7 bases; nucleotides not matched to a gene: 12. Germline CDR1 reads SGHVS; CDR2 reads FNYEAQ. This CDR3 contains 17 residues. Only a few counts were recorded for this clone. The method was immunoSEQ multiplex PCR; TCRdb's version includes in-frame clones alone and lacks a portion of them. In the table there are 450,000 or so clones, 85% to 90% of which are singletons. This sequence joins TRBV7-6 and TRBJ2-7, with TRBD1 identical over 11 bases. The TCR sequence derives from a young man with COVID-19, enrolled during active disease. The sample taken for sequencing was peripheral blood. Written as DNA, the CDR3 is TGTGCCAGCAGCTTAGTTTCCCCCGGACAGGGGGCACGGGAGCAGTACTTC. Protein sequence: CASSLVSPGQGAREQYF.